The 32 T cell receptor beta chains below come from one sample, sequenced in a study of blood T cell repertoires in COVID-19. Some clones are missing from TCRdb's copy, which holds only in-frame ones; the method was immunoSEQ multiplex PCR. The sample holds 200,000 to 300,000 clones, roughly 84% seen once. Sequenced sample: peripheral blood. The receptors come from a man in his sixties with acute or convalescent COVID-19.

This clone was observed once. The chain recombines TRBV5-1 with TRBJ2-1, with a possible D match to TRBD2 (6 bases). The germline V gene has CDR1 SGHRS and CDR2 YFSETQ. This CDR3 spans 13 amino acids. V was pared by 4 bases and J by 5 bases, with 10 bases between. This CDR3 reads CASSGDWNNEQFF. The CDR3 DNA reads TGCGCCAGCAGCGGGGACTGGAACAATGAGCAGTTCTTC.

This chain joins TRBV2 and TRBJ1-1, with unresolved D. Germline assignment: CDR1 SNHLY and CDR2 FYNNEI. Trimming removed 7 bases at V and 0 bases at J, with 12 bases between. The CDR3 is 14 residues long. The DNA of the CDR3 is TGTGCCAGCACTCGAACGGAGTTGAACACTGAAGCTTTCTTT. Translating it yields CASTRTELNTEAFF.

This clone was seen only once. The chain couples TRBV27 to TRBJ2-3, with unresolved D. Germline-derived CDR1 and CDR2 are MNHEY and SMNVEV (reference sequence). The CDR3 runs 17 residues. V was trimmed by 2 bases and J by 0 bases, leaving 15 bases between them. The CDR3 loop is CASSLQVVVGSTDTQYF. CDR3 nucleotides: TGTGCCAGCAGTTTACAGGTAGTAGTTGGGAGCACAGATACGCAGTATTTT.

This chain uses TRBV18 with TRBJ1-6; the D gene is possibly TRBD1 (6 bases). The CDR3 covers 16 residues. Germline lookup yields CDR1 KGHSH and CDR2 LQKENI. The V and J ends lost 3 bases and 6 bases respectively, with 15 bases between them. The CDR3 nucleotides are TGTGCCAGCTCACCCCAGACAGGACCGGGTAATTCACCCCTCCACTTT. Protein product: CASSPQTGPGNSPLHF.

The rearrangement links TRBV3-1 (or the pseudogene TRBV3-2) to TRBJ1-6; 8 nucleotides line up with TRBD1. V shed 0 bases, J shed 10 bases, and the junction held 5 bases outside the gene matches. This CDR3 contains 15 residues. From germline, CDR1 is LGHDT and CDR2 YNNKEL (reference sequence). The DNA for the CDR3 is TGTGCCAGCAGCCAAGAGGGGACAGGTCGATCACCCCTCCACTTT. Translation gives CASSQEGTGRSPLHF.

This rearrangement joins TRBV9 to TRBJ2-7; D uncertain. V lost 4 bases, J lost 5 bases, and 13 bases lay in between. The V gene's germline CDR1 is SGDLS and CDR2 YYNGEE. CDR3 size: 13 residues. CDR3 in amino acids: CASSLALENEQYF. CDR3 nucleotide sequence: TGTGCCAGCAGCTTGGCCCTAGAAAACGAGCAGTACTTC.

V and J are TRBV6-2 or TRBV6-3 and TRBJ2-5; 9 nucleotides agree with TRBD2. Germline V CDR1 and CDR2: MNHEY, SVGEGT. With 6 bases clipped from V and 5 bases from J, the junction kept 4 bases outside the gene matches. The CDR3 is made up of 13 amino acids. The CDR3 bases are TGTGCCAGCAGCCGGGCGGGGGGGGAGACCCAGTACTTC. Translation: CASSRAGGETQYF.

The gene calls are TRBV21-1 and TRBJ2-3; the table's D gene call, TRBD2, was not cross checked with the DNA. TRBV21-1 is an annotated pseudogene. This CDR3 region has 16 residues. The CDR3 nucleotides read TGTGCCAGCAGCCAAAGCGGACTAGCGGGCCCAGATACGCAGTATTTT. This codes for CASSQSGLAGPDTQYF.

The rearrangement uses TRBV7-8 and TRBJ1-5; D not resolved. Trimming stripped 2 bases from V and 7 bases from J, with 9 bases between. The CDR3 has 13 residues. Germline CDR1 is SGHVS and CDR2 is FQNEAQ. The DNA for the CDR3 is TGTGCCAGCAGCTTAAGTTGGGAGCAGCCCCAGCATTTT. This gives the protein CASSLSWEQPQHF.

V usage is TRBV6-2 or TRBV6-3 and J usage is TRBJ1-2; the D gene is possibly TRBD1 (6 bases). CDR1 MNHEY and CDR2 SVGEGT come from the germline V gene. CDR3 size: 14 residues. V was cut by 2 bases and J by 5 bases, with 12 bases left in between. The CDR3 DNA is TGTGCCAGCAGTTACGGGGACACCGGATATGGCTACACCTTC. Encoded protein: CASSYGDTGYGYTF.

The chain is built from TRBV11-2 and TRBJ2-7; the match to TRBD2 covers 7 bases. The CDR3 length is 12 residues. V lost 7 bases, J lost 3 bases, and 3 bases stayed unmatched. Per the germline V gene, CDR1 is SGHAT and CDR2 is FQNNGV. Written as DNA, the CDR3 is TGTGCCAGCACCTGGGGGGGCTACGAGCAGTACTTC. Its translation is CASTWGGYEQYF.

The chain links TRBV27 to TRBJ1-2; TRBD1 agrees at 11 bases. Germline lookup yields CDR1 MNHEY and CDR2 SMNVEV (reference sequence). The ends lost 5 bases at V and 4 bases at J; junction bases unmatched: 12. The CDR3 runs to 17 residues. In DNA, the CDR3 is TGTGCCAGCAGTCCCAACCTCGGACAGGGGGCCCTCTATGGCTACACCTTC. The encoded protein is CASSPNLGQGALYGYTF.

The V and J genes are TRBV5-6 and TRBJ2-7; possibly TRBD2 for D (5 bases). V lost 3 bases and J lost 6, with 10 bases in between. The CDR3 totals 12 residues. Germline CDR1 SGHDT, CDR2 YYEEEE. The CDR3 reads CASSWRIFEQYF. In DNA, the CDR3 is TGTGCCAGCAGCTGGAGGATCTTCGAGCAGTACTTC.

This chain uses TRBV28 with TRBJ1-2; D unclear. This CDR3 is 12 amino acids long. Trimming stripped 8 bases from V and 4 bases from J, with 11 bases between. CDR1 is MDHEN, CDR2 SYDVKM, per germline. CDR3 coding DNA: TGTGCCAGCCAAACTTCGGGCTATGGCTACACCTTC. Protein product: CASQTSGYGYTF.

The V and J genes are TRBV7-2 and TRBJ1-3; 8 bases are a match to TRBD1. J lost 2 bases, V lost 5 bases, and 2 bases had no gene match. Germline V gives CDR1 SGHTA, CDR2 FQGNSA. This CDR3 has 14 amino acids. The CDR3 nucleotides read TGTGCCAGCAGCGCGGACAGGGCTGGAAACACCATATATTTT. It specifies CASSADRAGNTIYF.

V gene TRBV4-1 combines with J gene TRBJ1-2, with 8 bases that match TRBD1. The CDR3 runs 14 residues. V was pared by 4 bases and J by 7 bases, with 8 bases of the junction left unmatched. Germline V gene data show CDR1 as MGHRA and CDR2 as YSYEKL. CDR3 protein: CASSRDRGTGGYTF. CDR3 coding DNA: TGCGCCAGCAGCCGAGACAGGGGTACCGGTGGCTACACCTTC.

The chain employs TRBV11-2 and TRBJ2-7; D ambiguous. V was pared by 7 bases and J by 2 bases, with 9 bases between. This CDR3 is built from 12 residues. The V gene's germline CDR1 is SGHAT and CDR2 FQNNGV. CDR3 nucleotide sequence: TGTGCCAGCACCCCCAGTCCCTACGAGCAGTACTTC. This translates into CASTPSPYEQYF.

The rearrangement uses TRBV3-1 (or the pseudogene TRBV3-2) and TRBJ2-7; 8 positions agree with TRBD2. The V gene end was trimmed by 5 bases and the J gene end by 3 bases; junction bases not matched to a gene: 9. CDR1 is LGHDT and CDR2 is YNNKEL in the germline V gene (reference sequence). The CDR3 length is 15 residues. The CDR3 sequence is CASSSLAGLDYEQYF. DNA of the CDR3: TGTGCCAGCAGCTCCTTAGCGGGGTTGGACTACGAGCAGTACTTC.

The CDR3 region is CSVVTGTSGGYEQYF. The CDR3 DNA reads as TGCAGCGTGGTGACTGGGACTAGCGGGGGGTACGAGCAGTACTTC. The chain carries TRBV29-1 and TRBJ2-7; TRBD2 agrees at 15 bases. This CDR3 has 15 amino acids. Trimming took 6 bases from V and 4 from J; bases not matched to a gene: 7. Germline assignment: CDR1 SQVTM and CDR2 ANQGSEA.

J is TRBJ1-2 and V is TRBV28; 7 bases match TRBD1. CDR1 and CDR2 from the germline V gene are MDHEN and SYDVKM. This CDR3 has 14 amino acids. V was clipped by 5 bases and J by 4 bases; unmatched bases: 7. CDR3 in amino acids: CASSDGTASYGYTF. The CDR3 nucleotides are TGTGCCAGCAGTGACGGGACAGCCTCCTATGGCTACACCTTC.

V is TRBV11-3 and J is TRBJ2-2; weak D call: TRBD2 (6 bases). The CDR3 has 15 residues. Germline V gives CDR1 SGHNT, CDR2 YENEEA. The V end was cut by 4 bases, the J end by 0 bases, with 9 bases between. The CDR3 DNA sequence: TGTGCCAGCAGCTGGGGACTGCCGAACACCGGGGAGCTGTTTTTT. This sequence encodes CASSWGLPNTGELFF.

The chain recombines TRBV28 with TRBJ1-2; the D gene is possibly TRBD1 (6 bases). The germline V and J ends were trimmed by 3 bases and 3 bases, with 17 bases remaining between them. This CDR3 comprises 16 residues. CDR1 is MDHEN, CDR2 SYDVKM, per germline. The CDR3 loop is CASSFPSPGDYYGYTF. CDR3 DNA: TGTGCCAGCAGTTTCCCCTCTCCAGGGGATTACTATGGCTACACCTTC.

The chain is built from TRBV5-6 and TRBJ2-7, with 8 bases lining up with TRBD2. Germline lookup yields CDR1 SGHDT and CDR2 YYEEEE. The V gene end was trimmed by 4 bases and the J gene end by 2 bases; junction bases not matched to a gene: 8. The length of the CDR3 is 15 residues. The CDR3: CASSPLAGGAYEQYF. For the CDR3, the DNA is TGTGCCAGCAGCCCCCTCGCGGGAGGCGCCTACGAGCAGTACTTC.

This chain joins TRBV30 and TRBJ1-2; D is possibly TRBD1 (5 bases). The CDR3 length is 14 residues. Looked up from germline, CDR1 is GTSNPN and CDR2 is SVGIG (reference sequence). Trimming took 2 bases from V and 4 from J, leaving 14 bases between them. CDR3 DNA: TGTGCCTGGAGTCCTCAGTCAGGGCTCTATGGCTACACCTTC. This gives the protein CAWSPQSGLYGYTF.

The V gene is TRBV4-3, the J gene TRBJ2-7, with D possibly being TRBD2 (5 bases). Germline V CDR1 and CDR2: LGHNA, YSLEER. There are 15 residues in the CDR3. Trimming shortened V by 0 bases and J by 7 bases, and 16 bases separated the two germline ends. DNA of the CDR3: TGCGCCAGCAGCCAAGATGGAACGGGATTAGGAGAGCAGTACTTC. Encoded protein: CASSQDGTGLGEQYF.

This clone has only one observation. J is TRBJ2-5 and V is TRBV3-1 (or the pseudogene TRBV3-2); 9 positions match TRBD2. V was clipped by 3 bases and J by 4 bases; unmatched bases: 3. The CDR3 contains 14 residues. Germline CDR1 and CDR2: LGHDT and YNNKEL (reference sequence). The CDR3 DNA follows: TGTGCCAGCAGCCAGCGGGGGGGCCGAGAGACCCAGTACTTC. Its translation: CASSQRGGRETQYF.

This clone came up many times. The chain couples TRBV2 to TRBJ2-3, with 8 positions matching TRBD2. The trim removed 3 bases at V and 2 bases at J, leaving 4 bases unmatched. Germline CDR1 is SNHLY and CDR2 is FYNNEI. This CDR3 has 15 residues. The CDR3 region has the DNA TGTGCCAGCAGTGATGGAGCGGGGGTCACAGATACGCAGTATTTT. It specifies CASSDGAGVTDTQYF.

The chain links TRBV7-9 to TRBJ2-3; D is possibly TRBD2 (6 bases). The CDR3 contains 15 residues. V was trimmed by 5 bases and J by 2 bases, leaving 14 bases between them. Germline V lookup: CDR1 SEHNR, CDR2 FQNEAQ (reference sequence). This CDR3 is CASSPGRTITDTQYF. The CDR3 bases are TGTGCCAGCAGCCCGGGGCGGACTATCACAGATACGCAGTATTTT. Together with reference TRBV7-9 and TRBJ2-3, the CDR3 gives the full variable domain: DTGVSQNPRHKITKRGQNVTFRCDPISEHNRLYWYRQTLGQGPEFLTYFQNEAQLEKSRLLSDRFSAERPKGSFSTLEIQRTEQGDSAMYLCASSPGRTITDTQYFGPGTRLTVL.

V usage is TRBV19 and J usage is TRBJ1-1; weak D call: TRBD1 (6 bases). This CDR3 region has 12 residues. Germline V lookup: CDR1 LNHDA, CDR2 SQIVND (reference sequence). The V and J ends lost 11 bases and 9 bases respectively, with 19 bases between them. The CDR3 is CAASPRGRQAFF. DNA for the CDR3: TGTGCCGCTAGCCCGCGGGGGCGGCAAGCTTTCTTT. The whole variable domain, remainder taken from reference TRBV19 and TRBJ1-1, is DGGITQSPKYLFRKEGQNVTLSCEQNLNHDAMYWYRQDPGQGLRLIYYSQIVNDFQKGDIAEGYSVSREKKESFPLTVTSAQKNPTAFYLCAASPRGRQAFFGQGTRLTVV.

The chain employs TRBV7-9 and TRBJ1-2; tentative D call: TRBD1 (5 bases). Per the germline V gene, CDR1 is SEHNR and CDR2 is FQNEAQ (reference sequence). This CDR3 has 18 amino acids. Trimming shortened V by 2 bases and J by 2 bases, and 21 bases separated the two germline ends. The CDR3 loop reads CASSLLSPAMTVNYGYTF. CDR3 coding DNA: TGTGCCAGCAGCTTATTATCCCCTGCGATGACAGTGAACTATGGCTACACCTTC.

The chain uses TRBV9 and TRBJ2-1, with D perhaps matching TRBD1 (6 bases). In germline, CDR1 is SGDLS, CDR2 YYNGEE. There are 15 residues in the CDR3. Trimming removed 3 bases from V and 6 bases from J, with 16 bases in between. In nucleotides, the CDR3 is TGTGCCAGCAGCGCGTCGTGGACAGTCAGCAATGAGCAGTTCTTC. Translation gives CASSASWTVSNEQFF.

This sequence joins TRBV5-1 and TRBJ2-7; D may be TRBD2 (7 bases). This CDR3 spans 14 amino acids. The germline V and J ends were trimmed by 4 bases and 7 bases, with 18 bases remaining between them. The germline V gene encodes CDR1 SGHRS and CDR2 YFSETQ. CDR3: CASSPWGGPEEQYF. CDR3 bases: TGCGCCAGCAGCCCGTGGGGGGGGCCTGAAGAGCAGTACTTC.